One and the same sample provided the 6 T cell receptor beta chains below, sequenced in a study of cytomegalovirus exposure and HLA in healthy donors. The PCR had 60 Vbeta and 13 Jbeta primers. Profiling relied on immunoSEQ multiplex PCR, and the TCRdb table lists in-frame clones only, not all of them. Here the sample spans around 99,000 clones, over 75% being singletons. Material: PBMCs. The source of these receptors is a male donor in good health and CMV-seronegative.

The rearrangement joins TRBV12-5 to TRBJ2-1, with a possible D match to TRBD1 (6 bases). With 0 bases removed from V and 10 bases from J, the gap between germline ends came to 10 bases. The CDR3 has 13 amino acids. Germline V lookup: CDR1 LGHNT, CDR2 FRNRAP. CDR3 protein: CASGLVGQREQFF. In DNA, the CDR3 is TGTGCTAGTGGTTTGGTAGGACAGCGGGAGCAGTTCTTC.

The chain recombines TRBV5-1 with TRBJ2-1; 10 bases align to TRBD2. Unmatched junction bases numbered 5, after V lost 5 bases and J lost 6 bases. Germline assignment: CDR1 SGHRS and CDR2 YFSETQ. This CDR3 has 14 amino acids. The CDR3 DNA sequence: TGCGCCAGCAGGGCCCTAGCGGGAGTCAATGAGCAGTTCTTC. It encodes CASRALAGVNEQFF.

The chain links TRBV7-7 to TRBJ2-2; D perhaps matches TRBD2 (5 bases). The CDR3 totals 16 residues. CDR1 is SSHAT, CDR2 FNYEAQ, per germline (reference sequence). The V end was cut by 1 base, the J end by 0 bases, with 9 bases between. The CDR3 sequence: CASSLVGGPNTGELFF. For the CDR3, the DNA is TGTGCCAGCAGCTTAGTCGGCGGGCCGAACACCGGGGAGCTGTTTTTT.

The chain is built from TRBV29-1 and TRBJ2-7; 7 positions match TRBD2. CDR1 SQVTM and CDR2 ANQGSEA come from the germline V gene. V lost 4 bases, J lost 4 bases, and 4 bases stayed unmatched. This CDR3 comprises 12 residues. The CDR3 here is CSVVPSGYEQYF. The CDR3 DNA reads TGCAGCGTTGTACCTAGCGGATACGAGCAGTACTTC.

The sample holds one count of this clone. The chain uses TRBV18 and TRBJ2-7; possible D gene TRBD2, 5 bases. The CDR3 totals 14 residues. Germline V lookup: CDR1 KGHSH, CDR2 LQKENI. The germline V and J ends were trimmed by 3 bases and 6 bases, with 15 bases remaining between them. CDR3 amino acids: CASSPTSGSREQYF. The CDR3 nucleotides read TGTGCCAGCTCACCGACCTCGGGGAGTCGCGAGCAGTACTTC.

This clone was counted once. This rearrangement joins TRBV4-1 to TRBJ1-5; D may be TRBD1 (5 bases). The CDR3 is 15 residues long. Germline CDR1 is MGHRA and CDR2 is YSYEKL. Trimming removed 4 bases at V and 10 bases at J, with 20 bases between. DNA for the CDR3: TGCGCCAGCAGCCTTCTACTGGGGACTGGGAATCCCCAGCATTTT. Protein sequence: CASSLLLGTGNPQHF.